This record looks at one TCR beta chain sequence and its context. V was clipped by 5 bases and J by 10 bases; unmatched bases: 7. In germline, CDR1 is MRHNA, CDR2 SNTAGT. CDR3 length equals 13 residues. These data come from a study of blood T cell repertoires in COVID-19. Study in general: Specimens from acute and convalescent COVID-19 originated in the United States, Italy and Spain. PBMCs, B-cell-depleted T cells, or T cells were the source of the cDNA or gDNA that made up the material.

Authors' methods: Amplified reference gene primers provided the basis for estimating nucleated cell counts. Generated by immunoSEQ multiplex PCR, the TCRdb table keeps only in-frame clones and is missing some. V and J calls and clone size are copied from that table; D and trimming were computed from the DNA. Counted here are fewer than 150,000 clones, 80% to 85% occurring once; the ten biggest clones make up around 13%. V gene TRBV6-4 combines with J gene TRBJ2-1; TRBD1 aligns across 8 bases. This sequence was found in a woman younger than 45 who had recovered from COVID-19. Material: peripheral blood. DNA for the CDR3: TGTGCCAGCAGTCCATACAGGGGGAGAGAGCAGTTCTTC. Protein sequence: CASSPYRGREQFF.